The next 21 T cell receptor beta chains were all read from a single sample in a study of T cells after somatic rescue of genetic block. The assay was immunoSEQ multiplex PCR, and TCRdb's table has in-frame clones only and misses some. The data show around 52,000 clones, approximately 96% seen once. The sequencing input was peripheral blood mononuclear cells (PBMCs). The receptors derive from a child younger than two.

This chain links TRBV6-5 with TRBJ2-7; 7 bases agree with TRBD2. The CDR3 loop spans 14 amino acids. The junction had 10 bases not matched to a gene; V was cut back by 5 bases and J by 6 bases. The germline V gene has CDR1 MNHEY and CDR2 SVGAGI. This CDR3 is CASSGGLEFFEQYF. The CDR3 DNA reads as TGTGCCAGCAGTGGCGGACTAGAGTTTTTCGAGCAGTACTTC.

The rearrangement joins TRBV28 to TRBJ2-7; 9 nucleotides line up with TRBD1. The CDR3 sequence is 15 residues long. Losses at the gene ends were 7 bases for V and 6 bases for J; bases not matched to a gene: 13. Per germline, CDR1 MDHEN and CDR2 SYDVKM. Here the CDR3 DNA reads TGTGCCAGCACCCCATCCGGGACAGGGAACCCCGAGCAGTACTTC. Translating it yields CASTPSGTGNPEQYF.

There are a few counts of this clone. This chain connects TRBV18 to TRBJ1-5; no reliable D call. This CDR3 is built from 13 residues. Per germline, CDR1 KGHSH and CDR2 LQKENI. Trimming pared 6 bases from V and 0 bases from J, leaving 6 bases between. Here the CDR3 reads CASSLYSNQPQHF. Written as DNA, the CDR3 is TGTGCCAGCTCCCTGTATAGCAATCAGCCCCAGCATTTT.

The rearrangement links TRBV19 to TRBJ1-4; TRBD1 matches at 8 bases. The CDR3 spans 13 residues. The germline gives CDR1 LNHDA, CDR2 SQIVND (reference sequence). V was pared by 4 bases and J by 5 bases, with 0 bases of the junction left unmatched. This chain's CDR3 is CASSRQGNEKLFF. CDR3 in DNA: TGTGCCAGTAGTAGACAGGGGAATGAAAAACTGTTTTTT. The full variable domain, with the rest looked up from reference TRBV19 and TRBJ1-4, is DGGITQSPKYLFRKEGQNVTLSCEQNLNHDAMYWYRQDPGQGLRLIYYSQIVNDFQKGDIAEGYSVSREKKESFPLTVTSAQKNPTAFYLCASSRQGNEKLFFGSGTQLSVL.

This clone has a single count. This chain joins TRBV5-1 and TRBJ1-5, with D hard to call. V was pared by 1 base and J by 8 bases, with 7 bases between. CDR3 size: 12 residues. Germline V lookup: CDR1 SGHRS, CDR2 YFSETQ. The CDR3 is CASSLRREPQHF. In DNA, the CDR3 is TGCGCCAGCAGCTTGAGGAGGGAGCCCCAGCATTTT. Variable domain in full (rest from reference TRBV5-1 and TRBJ1-5): KAGVTQTPRYLIKTRGQQVTLSCSPISGHRSVSWYQQTPGQGLQFLFEYFSETQRNKGNFPGRFSGRQFSNSRSEMNVSTLELGDSALYLCASSLRREPQHFGDGTRLSIL.

The chain recombines TRBV5-1 with TRBJ2-5, with D possibly TRBD2 on 6 matching bases. V lost 2 bases and J 2 bases, leaving 10 bases between the germline ends. Germline CDR1 is SGHRS and CDR2 is YFSETQ. CDR3 length equals 14 residues. The CDR3 sequence: CASSFPGRQETQYF. The CDR3 DNA reads TGCGCCAGCAGCTTTCCGGGGAGGCAAGAGACCCAGTACTTC. Full variable domain (outside the CDR3, taken from reference TRBV5-1 and TRBJ2-5): KAGVTQTPRYLIKTRGQQVTLSCSPISGHRSVSWYQQTPGQGLQFLFEYFSETQRNKGNFPGRFSGRQFSNSRSEMNVSTLELGDSALYLCASSFPGRQETQYFGPGTRLLVL.

The chain uses TRBV5-8 and TRBJ1-5, with D perhaps TRBD1 (5 bases). V shed 0 bases and J shed 4 bases, with 8 bases lying between them. The CDR3 runs 14 residues. CDR1 SGHTS and CDR2 YDEGEE come from the germline V gene. The CDR3 DNA reads TGTGCCAGCAGCTTGGGCGGGGGTAATCAGCCCCAGCATTTT. Translating gives CASSLGGGNQPQHF.

This chain links TRBV5-1 with TRBJ2-2; 12 positions agree with TRBD2. The CDR3 covers 16 residues. The ends lost 2 bases at V and 5 bases at J; junction bases unmatched: 4. In germline, CDR1 is SGHRS, CDR2 YFSETQ. CDR3 amino acids: CASSFALAGGTGELFF. CDR3 nucleotides: TGCGCCAGCAGCTTCGCCCTAGCGGGAGGGACCGGGGAGCTGTTTTTT.

This chain uses TRBV4-1 with TRBJ2-7, with D perhaps TRBD2 (5 bases). V was pared by 1 base and J by 3 bases, with 19 bases between. CDR3 length equals 17 residues. Germline V gene data show CDR1 as MGHRA and CDR2 as YSYEKL. CDR3: CASSQAPLGSLDYEQYF. The CDR3 nucleotides are TGCGCCAGCAGCCAAGCCCCCCTTGGGAGTTTGGACTACGAGCAGTACTTC.

The J gene is TRBJ2-1, the V gene TRBV9; 7 bases are shared with TRBD2. The germline V gene encodes CDR1 SGDLS and CDR2 YYNGEE. The CDR3 length is 15 residues. With 3 bases clipped from V and 0 bases from J, the junction kept 3 bases outside the gene matches. Here the CDR3 DNA reads TGTGCCAGCAGCGCCGCTAGCGGCTCCTACAATGAGCAGTTCTTC. Protein sequence: CASSAASGSYNEQFF.

The chain joins TRBV5-1 to TRBJ1-1, with TRBD1 matching over 7 bases. The germline V gene has CDR1 SGHRS and CDR2 YFSETQ. With 5 bases clipped from V and 5 bases from J, the junction kept 3 bases outside the gene matches. The CDR3 has 12 amino acids. DNA for the CDR3: TGCGCCAGCAGAGGGGGCGGAACTGAAGCTTTCTTT. Amino acids: CASRGGGTEAFF.

This clone was recorded only once. The V gene is TRBV4-3, the J gene TRBJ1-4; weak D call: TRBD1 (5 bases). V was cut by 3 bases and J by 11 bases, with 13 bases left in between. CDR3 length: 13 amino acids. Germline V lookup: CDR1 LGHNA, CDR2 YSLEER. The CDR3 DNA reads as TGCGCCAGCAGCCAGGGCTCGAGGGGTAAACTGTTTTTT. It translates to CASSQGSRGKLFF.

The chain recombines TRBV4-3 with TRBJ2-2, with TRBD2 matching over 9 bases. This CDR3 spans 16 amino acids. Germline assignment: CDR1 LGHNA and CDR2 YSLEER. The V and J ends lost 1 base and 3 bases, in that order; junction bases with no gene match: 3. In nucleotides, the CDR3 is TGCGCCAGCAGCCAAGGTATAGCGGGAGACACCGGGGAGCTGTTTTTT. This codes for CASSQGIAGDTGELFF.

As DNA, the CDR3 is TGTGCCAGCTTTCCCAGGGGAATCAGGGAGGTGGCTGCTGGGGCCAACGTCCTGACTTTC. Amino acid sequence: CASFPRGIREVAAGANVLTF. The chain couples TRBV27 to TRBJ2-6, with D possibly being TRBD1 or TRBD2 (6 bases each). There are 20 residues in the CDR3. From germline, CDR1 is MNHEY and CDR2 SMNVEV (reference sequence). Trimming cost V 8 bases and J 2 bases, with 28 bases left between them.

The CDR3 is CASSLGQGNEQFF. In nucleotides, the CDR3 is TGTGCCAGCAGCTTAGGACAGGGAAATGAGCAGTTCTTC. The chain joins TRBV7-6 to TRBJ2-1; TRBD1 matches 7 bases. V was clipped by 1 base and J by 7 bases; unmatched bases: 1. Germline values: CDR1 SGHVS, CDR2 FNYEAQ. This CDR3 is 13 amino acids long.

The rearrangement links TRBV9 to TRBJ1-2; the D is unclear. This CDR3 comprises 15 residues. In germline, CDR1 is SGDLS, CDR2 YYNGEE. The V gene lost 1 base and the J gene lost 3 bases, with 13 bases spanning the gap. The CDR3 loop is CASSVRPGGDYGYTF. Here the CDR3 DNA reads TGTGCCAGCAGCGTAAGGCCTGGAGGAGACTATGGCTACACCTTC.

This rearrangement joins TRBV7-9 to TRBJ1-6; D ambiguous. The V gene's germline CDR1 is SEHNR and CDR2 FQNEAQ (reference sequence). V lost 0 bases and J lost 9, with 9 bases in between. The CDR3 totals 14 residues. This chain's CDR3 is CASSLASRGSPLHF. The DNA of the CDR3 is TGTGCCAGCAGCTTAGCGTCCCGGGGTTCACCCCTCCACTTT.

This sequence joins TRBV7-2 and TRBJ1-4; possible D gene TRBD1, 5 bases. Trimming cost V 7 bases and J 5 bases, with 11 bases left between them. The germline V gene has CDR1 SGHTA and CDR2 FQGNSA. This CDR3 is built from 13 residues. In DNA, the CDR3 is TGTGCCAGCACCCGCCGGGGGAATGAAAAACTGTTTTTT. It is translated as CASTRRGNEKLFF.

This clone was recorded only once. This chain joins TRBV2 and TRBJ2-7, with D unresolved. V shed 6 bases and J shed 7 bases, with 16 bases lying between them. The germline V gene encodes CDR1 SNHLY and CDR2 FYNNEI. The CDR3 totals 13 residues. The CDR3 protein is CASRRHLSAEQYF. CDR3 in DNA: TGTGCCAGCAGAAGACACCTCTCGGCAGAGCAGTACTTC.

The chain recombines TRBV28 with TRBJ1-2; D uncertain. Trimming stripped 6 bases from V and 1 base from J, with 6 bases between. The CDR3 has 12 residues. Germline V CDR1 and CDR2: MDHEN, SYDVKM. The CDR3 region is CASSFNNYGYTF. The CDR3 DNA reads TGTGCCAGCAGCTTTAATAACTATGGCTACACCTTC.

The rearrangement links TRBV7-2 to TRBJ2-5; tentative D call: TRBD2 (5 bases). Germline lookup yields CDR1 SGHTA and CDR2 FQGNSA. The length of the CDR3 is 14 residues. Trimming removed 2 bases from V and 2 bases from J, with 9 bases in between. The CDR3 reads CASSLSGLQETQYF. The CDR3 DNA follows: TGTGCCAGCAGCTTAAGCGGCCTACAAGAGACCCAGTACTTC. Looking up the rest from reference TRBV7-2 and TRBJ2-5 gives the full variable domain: GAGVSQSPSNKVTEKGKDVELRCDPISGHTALYWYRQSLGQGLEFLIYFQGNSAPDKSGLPSDRFSAERTGGSVSTLTIQRTQQEDSAVYLCASSLSGLQETQYFGPGTRLLVL.